Sequencing of this TCR beta chain was carried out in a study of blood T cell repertoires in COVID-19. Across the whole study: The cDNA or gDNA used as material had been derived from T cells, B-cell-depleted T cells, or PBMCs.

TCRdb keeps only in-frame clones here, not all; method: immunoSEQ multiplex PCR. The sample carries 200,000 to 300,000 clones, roughly 79% recorded once. V shed 5 bases, J shed 6 bases, and the junction held 9 bases outside the gene matches. This CDR3 is built from 15 residues. The germline CDR1 and CDR2 sequences are MDHEN and SYDVKM. The rearrangement uses TRBV28 and TRBJ1-1; 10 positions agree with TRBD1. The receptor was isolated from a woman of 80 years or more with COVID-19, enrolled during active disease. The sample was peripheral blood. The DNA of the CDR3 is TGTGCCAGCAGTCCCTCGACAGGGGGCAGGGCTGAAGCTTTCTTT. This encodes CASSPSTGGRAEAFF.